These 14 T cell receptor beta chains share one sample of origin, sequenced in a study of blood T cell repertoires in COVID-19. The protocol was immunoSEQ multiplex PCR, while the TCRdb copy is restricted to in-frame clones and leaves out a portion. The sample includes about 180,000 clones, approximately 88% of them seen just once. Sequenced input: peripheral blood. The receptors here all came from a woman under 40 with acute or convalescent COVID-19.

The chain uses TRBV7-2 and TRBJ2-1, with TRBD2 matching over 11 bases. CDR3 length: 16 residues. With V trimmed by 6 bases and J by 1 base, 5 bases remained unmatched. Germline CDR1 is SGHTA and CDR2 is FQGNSA. The CDR3 spells CASRRTSGSSYNEQFF. CDR3 nucleotide sequence: TGTGCCAGCAGAAGGACTAGCGGGTCTTCCTACAATGAGCAGTTCTTC.

The gene calls are TRBV6-2 or TRBV6-3 and TRBJ2-7; D is undetermined. From germline, CDR1 is MNHEY and CDR2 SVGEGT. Deletions cut 0 bases from V and 3 bases from J, with 6 bases between. The CDR3 runs 13 residues. In DNA form, the CDR3 reads TGTGCCAGCAGTTACTCGTGGAGCTACGAGCAGTACTTC. This translates into CASSYSWSYEQYF.

The rearrangement joins TRBV12-3 or TRBV12-4 to TRBJ2-3; a possible D gene is TRBD2 (5 bases). Trimming cost V 7 bases and J 11 bases, with 16 bases left between them. The CDR3 consists of 12 residues. CDR3 protein: CASTLTAGVQYF. The DNA of the CDR3 is TGTGCCAGCACCCTAACCGCGGGTGTGCAGTATTTT.

The V and J genes are TRBV7-8 and TRBJ2-3, with 8 nucleotides matching TRBD2. The CDR3 contains 15 residues. Germline V gene sequence: CDR1 SGHVS, CDR2 FQNEAQ. J was trimmed by 13 bases and V by 6 bases; bases with no gene match: 18. In DNA form, the CDR3 reads TGTGCCAGCAGTGCCACTAGCGGAGCCCCACAGAGAAAGTATTTT. It translates to CASSATSGAPQRKYF.

The rearrangement joins TRBV19 to TRBJ1-3; TRBD1 matches at 8 bases. After removal of 7 bases from V and 0 bases from J, the junction contained 8 bases not matched to a gene. CDR1 is LNHDA and CDR2 is SQIVND in the germline V gene (reference sequence). The CDR3 loop spans 16 amino acids. CDR3 region: CASKAGGVISGNTIYF. CDR3 DNA sequence: TGTGCCAGTAAGGCAGGGGGCGTCATCTCTGGAAACACCATATATTTT.

This rearrangement joins TRBV6-5 to TRBJ1-4; TRBD1 matches at 7 bases. V trimming: 3 bases; J trimming: 15 bases; junction bases outside the gene matches: 13. CDR1 MNHEY and CDR2 SVGAGI come from the germline V gene. This CDR3 region has 14 residues. The CDR3 reads CASSYKGQSHNLFF. In nucleotides, the CDR3 is TGTGCCAGCAGTTATAAGGGACAGTCCCATAATTTGTTTTTT.

This CDR3 reads CARLTGGYYGYTF. DNA of the CDR3: TGTGCCCGATTAACAGGGGGCTACTATGGCTACACCTTC. The V call is TRBV30, the J call TRBJ1-2, with 9 bases identical to TRBD1. Germline V gives CDR1 GTSNPN, CDR2 SVGIG (reference sequence). V shed 8 bases, J shed 3 bases, and the junction held 7 bases outside the gene matches. This CDR3 comprises 13 residues. Full variable domain (outside the CDR3, taken from reference TRBV30 and TRBJ1-2): SQTIHQWPATLVQPVGSPLSLECTVEGTSNPNLYWYRQAAGRGLQLLFYSVGIGQISSEVPQNLSASRPQDRQFILSSKKLLLSDSGFYLCARLTGGYYGYTFGSGTRLTVV.

The V gene is TRBV5-4, the J gene TRBJ2-3; a possible D gene is TRBD1 (5 bases). V shed 7 bases and J shed 1 base, with 16 bases lying between them. Germline V gene sequence: CDR1 SGHNT, CDR2 YYREEE (reference sequence). This CDR3 contains 15 residues. This CDR3 reads CASSASGSRTDTQYF. DNA for the CDR3: TGTGCCAGCTCGGCCTCAGGGTCTCGCACAGATACGCAGTATTTT.

J is TRBJ1-1 and V is TRBV2; D ambiguous. The CDR3 length is 17 residues. Trimming left V 8 bases short and J 1 base short, with 23 bases between. Germline values: CDR1 SNHLY, CDR2 FYNNEI. The CDR3 is CASGSPYLFSGNTEAFF. The CDR3 DNA is TGTGCCAGCGGGTCTCCGTATCTATTCTCGGGGAACACTGAAGCTTTCTTT.

The V call is TRBV5-1, the J call TRBJ1-1; D call uncertain. Trimming took off 4 bases at V and 0 bases at J, with 10 bases between the two ends. The germline V gene has CDR1 SGHRS and CDR2 YFSETQ. This CDR3 has 14 amino acids. The CDR3 here is CASSGGMMNTEAFF. The CDR3 DNA sequence: TGCGCCAGCAGCGGAGGGATGATGAACACTGAAGCTTTCTTT. Drawing the rest from reference TRBV5-1 and TRBJ1-1, the complete variable domain is KAGVTQTPRYLIKTRGQQVTLSCSPISGHRSVSWYQQTPGQGLQFLFEYFSETQRNKGNFPGRFSGRQFSNSRSEMNVSTLELGDSALYLCASSGGMMNTEAFFGQGTRLTVV.

The rearrangement links TRBV11-2 to TRBJ2-7; D not certain. CDR1 and CDR2 (germline): SGHAT, FQNNGV. The V and J ends lost 5 bases and 6 bases respectively, with 8 bases between them. This CDR3 contains 11 residues. CDR3 amino acids: CASSPQREQYF. The DNA for the CDR3 is TGTGCCAGCAGCCCCCAGCGCGAGCAGTACTTC.

The rearrangement links TRBV7-9 to TRBJ2-1; 10 bases match TRBD2. Germline values: CDR1 SEHNR, CDR2 FQNEAQ (reference sequence). The V segment lost 5 bases and the J segment 8 bases; nucleotides outside the gene matches: 9. This CDR3 is 15 amino acids long. CDR3 region: CASSPAGGLVYEQFF. The CDR3 nucleotides read TGTGCCAGCAGCCCAGCGGGAGGGCTGGTATATGAGCAGTTCTTC.

The J gene is TRBJ1-3, the V gene TRBV27; D not resolved. Trimming pared 5 bases from V and 4 bases from J, leaving 9 bases between. The CDR3 contains 13 residues. Germline V gene lookup returns CDR1 MNHEY and CDR2 SMNVEV (reference sequence). The CDR3 bases are TGTGCCAGCAGTCGGGGAGACGGAAACACCATATATTTT. Encoded protein: CASSRGDGNTIYF.

The chain links TRBV18 to TRBJ2-7, with TRBD1 as a possible D gene (6 bases). This CDR3 is built from 14 residues. Germline V gene sequence: CDR1 KGHSH, CDR2 LQKENI. V was pared by 3 bases and J by 3 bases, with 12 bases between. CDR3 DNA sequence: TGTGCCAGCTCACCCCCAGGGGTCGACTACGAGCAGTACTTC. This codes for CASSPPGVDYEQYF.